Detailed here is one TCR beta chain. Its antigen is as yet unknown. V lost 2 bases and J 7 bases, leaving 15 bases between the germline ends. The CDR3 covers 13 residues. Germline CDR1 is GTSNPN and CDR2 is SVGIG (reference sequence). TCRB transcripts that were expressed got sequenced, as all of the isolated RNA had been reverse transcribed. Assay: immunoSEQ multiplex PCR; the TCRdb copy retains only in-frame clones and omits some. The repertoire consists of hundreds of thousands of clones, with 68% occurring once and the leading ten covering around 0.057%. The sample belongs to a study of beta chain features in type 1 diabetes. Looking at the study overall: The patients were much like the healthy donors in age, gender and cell yields.

The study, taken as a whole, reports: When VDJ junctions were examined, type 1 diabetes patients showed fewer insertions and more deletions. All four CD4+ subsets of Type 1 diabetes patients contained TCRB CDR3s that were moderately but significantly shorter. In comparison with healthy donors, patients had naive, central memory and Treg TCRB repertoires that appeared more similar.

The sample consisted of naive CD4+ T cells from blood. The TCR sequence derives from a young man in good health. The V call is TRBV30, the J call TRBJ2-7; D might be TRBD2 (6 bases). CDR3 sequence: CAWSSGVLREQYF. The DNA of the CDR3 is TGTGCCTGGAGTTCGGGGGTTCTGAGAGAGCAGTACTTC.